The clone carrying this TCR beta chain was counted a single time. The data are from a study of blood T cell repertoires in COVID-19. Study details: The study drew acute and convalescent COVID-19 samples from the United States, Italy and Spain. The analysed material was cDNA or gDNA that came from T cells, B-cell-depleted T cells, or PBMCs.

In the source study's methods: Estimation of nucleated cell counts relied on the amplification of reference gene primers. Here immunoSEQ multiplex PCR was the method, and the copy in TCRdb shows in-frame clones only, minus some. The V and J calls and clone size were taken over from that table, and D and trimming were inferred from the DNA. The data show 150,000 or so clones, around 85% seen once. The germline V gene encodes CDR1 SEHNR and CDR2 FQNEAQ (reference sequence). V was pared by 7 bases and J by 7 bases, with 23 bases between. The length of the CDR3 is 16 residues. Specimen: peripheral blood. The receptor comes from a human donor with acute or convalescent COVID-19. The donor label of this sample is uncertain. This sequence joins TRBV7-9 and TRBJ2-1; D perhaps matches TRBD2 (6 bases). CDR3 sequence: CASTAARQIGGNEQFF. The CDR3 nucleotides are TGTGCCAGCACTGCCGCGAGGCAAATCGGGGGAAATGAGCAGTTCTTC.